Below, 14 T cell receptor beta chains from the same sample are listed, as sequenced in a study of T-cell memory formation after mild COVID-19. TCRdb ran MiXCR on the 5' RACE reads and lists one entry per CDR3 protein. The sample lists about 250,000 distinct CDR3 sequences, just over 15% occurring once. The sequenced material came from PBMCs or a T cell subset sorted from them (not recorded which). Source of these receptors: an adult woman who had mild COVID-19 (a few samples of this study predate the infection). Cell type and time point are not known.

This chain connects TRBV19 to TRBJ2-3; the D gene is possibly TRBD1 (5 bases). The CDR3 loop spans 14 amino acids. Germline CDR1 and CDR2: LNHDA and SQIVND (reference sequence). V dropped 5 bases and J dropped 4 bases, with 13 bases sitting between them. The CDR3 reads CASSSQGTADTQYF. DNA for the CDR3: TGTGCCAGTAGTTCCCAGGGTACCGCAGATACGCAGTATTTT. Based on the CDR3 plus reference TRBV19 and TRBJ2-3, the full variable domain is DGGITQSPKYLFRKEGQNVTLSCEQNLNHDAMYWYRQDPGQGLRLIYYSQIVNDFQKGDIAEGYSVSREKKESFPLTVTSAQKNPTAFYLCASSSQGTADTQYFGPGTRLTVL.

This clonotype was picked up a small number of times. The CDR3 region is CSATRQNSNQPQHF. The DNA for the CDR3 is TGCAGTGCAACCAGACAGAATAGCAATCAGCCCCAGCATTTT. The rearrangement joins TRBV20-1 to TRBJ1-5; the D gene is possibly TRBD1 (5 bases). V lost 6 bases and J 0 bases, leaving 12 bases between the germline ends. Germline-derived CDR1 and CDR2 are DFQATT and SNEGSKA (reference sequence). The CDR3 is 14 amino acids.

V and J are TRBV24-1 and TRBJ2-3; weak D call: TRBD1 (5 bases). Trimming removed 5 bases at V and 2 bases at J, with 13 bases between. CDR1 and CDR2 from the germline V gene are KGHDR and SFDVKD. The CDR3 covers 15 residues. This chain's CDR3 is CATSVSREVTDTQYF. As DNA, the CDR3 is TGTGCCACCAGTGTAAGCAGGGAAGTCACAGATACGCAGTATTTT.

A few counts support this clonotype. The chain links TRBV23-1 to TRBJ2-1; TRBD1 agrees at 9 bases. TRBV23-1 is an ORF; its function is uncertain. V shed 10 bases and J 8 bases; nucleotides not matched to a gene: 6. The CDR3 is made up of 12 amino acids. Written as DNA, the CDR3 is TGCGCCACTCCGGACAGGGGCGATGAGCAGTTCTTC. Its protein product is CATPDRGDEQFF.

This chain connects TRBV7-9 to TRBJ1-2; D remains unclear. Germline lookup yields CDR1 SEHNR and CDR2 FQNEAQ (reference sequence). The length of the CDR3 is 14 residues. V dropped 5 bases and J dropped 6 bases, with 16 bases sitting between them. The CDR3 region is CASSPGPLRDGYTF. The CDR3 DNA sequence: TGTGCCAGCAGCCCCGGGCCGTTGAGGGATGGCTACACCTTC.

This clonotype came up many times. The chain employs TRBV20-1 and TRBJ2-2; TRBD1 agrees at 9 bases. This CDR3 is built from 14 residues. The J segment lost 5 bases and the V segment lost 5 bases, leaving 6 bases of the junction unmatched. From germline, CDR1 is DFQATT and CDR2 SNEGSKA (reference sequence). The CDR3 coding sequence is TGCAGTGCTCAACCGGGACAGGGAACCGGGGAGCTGTTTTTT. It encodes CSAQPGQGTGELFF.

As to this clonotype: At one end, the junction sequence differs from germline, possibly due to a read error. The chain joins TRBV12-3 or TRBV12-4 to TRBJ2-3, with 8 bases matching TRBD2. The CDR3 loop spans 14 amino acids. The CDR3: CASRTGTSIDTPYF. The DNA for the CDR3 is TGTGCCAGCAGAACCGGGACTAGTATCGATACGCCGTATTTT.

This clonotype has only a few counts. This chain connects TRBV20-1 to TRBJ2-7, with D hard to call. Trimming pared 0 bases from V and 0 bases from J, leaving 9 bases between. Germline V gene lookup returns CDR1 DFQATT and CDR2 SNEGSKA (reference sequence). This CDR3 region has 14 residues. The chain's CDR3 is CSARDEAISYEQYF. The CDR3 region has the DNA TGCAGTGCTAGAGATGAGGCTATCTCCTACGAGCAGTACTTC.

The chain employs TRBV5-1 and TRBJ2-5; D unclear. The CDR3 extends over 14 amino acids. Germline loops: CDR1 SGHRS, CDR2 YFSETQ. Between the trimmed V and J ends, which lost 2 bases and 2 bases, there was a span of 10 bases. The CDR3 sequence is CASSLDPAQETQYF. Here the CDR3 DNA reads TGCGCCAGCAGCTTAGATCCAGCGCAAGAGACCCAGTACTTC.

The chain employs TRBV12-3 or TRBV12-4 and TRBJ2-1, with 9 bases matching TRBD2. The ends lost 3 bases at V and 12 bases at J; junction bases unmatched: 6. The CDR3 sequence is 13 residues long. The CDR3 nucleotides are TGTGCCAGCAGTTTCCCAAGCGGGAGGCGGCAGTTCTTC. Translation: CASSFPSGRRQFF.

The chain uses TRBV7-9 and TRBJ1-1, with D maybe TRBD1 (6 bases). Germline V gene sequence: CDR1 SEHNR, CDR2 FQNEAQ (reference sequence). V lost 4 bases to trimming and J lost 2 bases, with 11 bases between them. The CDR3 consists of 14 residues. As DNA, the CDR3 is TGTGCCAGCAGCTCGCCGGGGGCAAACACTGAAGCTTTCTTT. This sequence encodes CASSSPGANTEAFF.

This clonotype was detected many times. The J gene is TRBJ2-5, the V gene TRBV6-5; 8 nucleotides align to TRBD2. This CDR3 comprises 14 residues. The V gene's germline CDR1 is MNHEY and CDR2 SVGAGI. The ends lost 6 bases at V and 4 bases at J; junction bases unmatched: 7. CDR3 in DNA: TGTGCCAGCAGGAAGCGGGAGTTGAGAGAGACCCAGTACTTC. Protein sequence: CASRKRELRETQYF.

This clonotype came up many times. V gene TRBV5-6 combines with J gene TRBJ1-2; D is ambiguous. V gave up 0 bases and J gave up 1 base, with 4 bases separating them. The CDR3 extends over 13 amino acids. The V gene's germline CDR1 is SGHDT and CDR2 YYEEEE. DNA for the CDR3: TGTGCCAGCAGCTTGGGACATAACTATGGCTACACCTTC. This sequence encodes CASSLGHNYGYTF.

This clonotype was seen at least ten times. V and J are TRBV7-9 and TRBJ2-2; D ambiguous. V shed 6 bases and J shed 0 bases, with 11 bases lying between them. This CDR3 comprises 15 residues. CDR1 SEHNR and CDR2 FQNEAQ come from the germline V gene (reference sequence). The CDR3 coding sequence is TGTGCCAGCAGTCGAGGAACAGCGAACACCGGGGAGCTGTTTTTT. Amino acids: CASSRGTANTGELFF.